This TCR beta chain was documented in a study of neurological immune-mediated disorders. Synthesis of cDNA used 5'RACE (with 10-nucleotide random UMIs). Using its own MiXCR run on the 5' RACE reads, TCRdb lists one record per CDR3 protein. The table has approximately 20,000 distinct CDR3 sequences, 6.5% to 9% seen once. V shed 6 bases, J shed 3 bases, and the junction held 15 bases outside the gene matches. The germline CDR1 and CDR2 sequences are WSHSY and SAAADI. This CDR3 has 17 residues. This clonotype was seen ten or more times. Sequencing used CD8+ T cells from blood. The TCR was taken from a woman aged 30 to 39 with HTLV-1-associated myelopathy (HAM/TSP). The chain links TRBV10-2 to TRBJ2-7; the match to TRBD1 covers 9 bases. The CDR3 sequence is CASSEPGQGGDYYEQYF. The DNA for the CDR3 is TGCGCCAGCAGCGAACCGGGACAGGGAGGAGATTACTACGAGCAGTACTTC.